This TCR beta chain is from a study of blood T cell repertoires in COVID-19. Per the germline V gene, CDR1 is MNHEY and CDR2 is SVGAGI. Trimming stripped 6 bases from V and 2 bases from J, with 14 bases between. This CDR3 contains 15 residues. Data came from immunoSEQ multiplex PCR; TCRdb stores just in-frame clones and leaves some out. The sample gives roughly 170,000 clones, under 90% of which show up once; 6% to 8.5% is in the top ten. The sequenced sample consisted of peripheral blood. The rearrangement uses TRBV6-5 and TRBJ2-1, with D perhaps TRBD2 (5 bases). This receptor was identified in a human donor in a cohort sampled during active COVID-19. CDR3 DNA: TGTGCCAGCAGCAATAGCGCCACCCCCTACAATGAGCAGTTCTTC. This sequence encodes CASSNSATPYNEQFF.